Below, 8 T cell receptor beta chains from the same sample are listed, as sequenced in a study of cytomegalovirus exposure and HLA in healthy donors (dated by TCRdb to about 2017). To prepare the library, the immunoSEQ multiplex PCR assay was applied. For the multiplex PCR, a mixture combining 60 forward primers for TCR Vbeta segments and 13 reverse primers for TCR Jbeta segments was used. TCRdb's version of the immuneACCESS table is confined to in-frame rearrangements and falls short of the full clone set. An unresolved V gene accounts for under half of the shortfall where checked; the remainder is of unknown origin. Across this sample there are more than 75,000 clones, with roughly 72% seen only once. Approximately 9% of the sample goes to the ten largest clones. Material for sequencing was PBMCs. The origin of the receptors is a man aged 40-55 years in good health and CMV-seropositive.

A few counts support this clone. The CDR3 DNA is TGTGCCAGCACCGGAGGGACAGGGGGCCCACCCCTCCACTTT. Its translation: CASTGGTGGPPLHF. The chain links TRBV2 to TRBJ1-6; 12 nucleotides align to TRBD1. J gave up 11 bases and V 7 bases, and 6 bases lay outside the gene matches. This CDR3 spans 14 amino acids. From germline, CDR1 is SNHLY and CDR2 FYNNEI.

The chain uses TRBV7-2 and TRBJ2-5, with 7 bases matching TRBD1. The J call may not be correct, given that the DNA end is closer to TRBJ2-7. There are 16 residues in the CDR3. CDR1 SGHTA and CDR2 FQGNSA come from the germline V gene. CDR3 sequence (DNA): TGTGCCAGCAGTTTAACCCCTTCGGCAGGGGGACACGAGCAGTACTTC. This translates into CASSLTPSAGGHEQYF.

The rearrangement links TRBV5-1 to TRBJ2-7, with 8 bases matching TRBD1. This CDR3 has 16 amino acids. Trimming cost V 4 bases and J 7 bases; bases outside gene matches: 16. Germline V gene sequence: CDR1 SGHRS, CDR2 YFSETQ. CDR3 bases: TGCGCCAGCAGCCCCGTTAGGGGACAGGAATCTAGAGAGCAGTACTTC. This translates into CASSPVRGQESREQYF.

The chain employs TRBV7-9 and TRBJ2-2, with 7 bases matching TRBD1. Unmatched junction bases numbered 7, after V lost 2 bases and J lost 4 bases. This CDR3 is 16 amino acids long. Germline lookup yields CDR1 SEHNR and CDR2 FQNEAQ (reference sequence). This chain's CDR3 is CASSLPNRGPTGELFF. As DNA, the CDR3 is TGTGCCAGCAGCTTACCGAACAGGGGCCCCACCGGGGAGCTGTTTTTT.

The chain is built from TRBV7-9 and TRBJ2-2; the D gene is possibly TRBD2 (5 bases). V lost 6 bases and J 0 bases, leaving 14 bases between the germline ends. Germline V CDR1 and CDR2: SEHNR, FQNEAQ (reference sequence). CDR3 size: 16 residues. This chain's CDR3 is CASRRSGGSNTGELFF. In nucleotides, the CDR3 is TGTGCCAGCAGGCGGTCCGGCGGGTCGAACACCGGGGAGCTGTTTTTT.

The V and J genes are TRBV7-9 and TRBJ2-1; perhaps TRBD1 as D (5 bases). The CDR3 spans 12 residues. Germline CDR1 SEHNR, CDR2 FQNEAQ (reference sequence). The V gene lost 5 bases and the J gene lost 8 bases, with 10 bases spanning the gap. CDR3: CASSVQGDEQFF. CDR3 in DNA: TGTGCCAGCAGCGTACAAGGGGATGAGCAGTTCTTC.

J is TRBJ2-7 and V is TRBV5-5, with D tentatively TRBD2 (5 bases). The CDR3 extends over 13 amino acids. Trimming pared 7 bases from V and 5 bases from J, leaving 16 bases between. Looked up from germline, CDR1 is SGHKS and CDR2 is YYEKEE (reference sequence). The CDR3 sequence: CASGRTEVNEQYF. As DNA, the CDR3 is TGTGCCAGCGGAAGGACGGAGGTCAACGAGCAGTACTTC.

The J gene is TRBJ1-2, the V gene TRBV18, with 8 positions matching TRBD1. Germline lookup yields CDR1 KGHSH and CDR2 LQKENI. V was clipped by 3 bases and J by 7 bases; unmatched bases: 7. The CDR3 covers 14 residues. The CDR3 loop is CASSPVQGASGYTF. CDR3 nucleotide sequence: TGTGCCAGCTCACCGGTTCAGGGGGCGTCTGGCTACACCTTC. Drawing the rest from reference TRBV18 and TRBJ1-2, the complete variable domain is NAGVMQNPRHLVRRRGQEARLRCSPMKGHSHVYWYRQLPEEGLKFMVYLQKENIIDESGMPKERFSAEFPKEGPSILRIQQVVRGDSAAYFCASSPVQGASGYTFGSGTRLTVV.